This TCR beta chain was profiled in a study of a mutant IDH1 vaccine in newly diagnosed glioma. Study context: Mean patient age was approximately 40 years; around 62% were male and around 38% female.

Clones were read by immunoSEQ multiplex PCR, and TCRdb kept only the in-frame ones, dropping some. Of approximately 56,000 clones listed, over 70% are singletons. Comment on this clone: Its antigen is as yet unknown.

This CDR3 has 14 residues. Germline V CDR1 and CDR2: GTSNPN, SVGIG (reference sequence). Trimming cost V 6 bases and J 4 bases, with 19 bases left between them. The time point denotes: week 47, end of study. It was 300 ug of mutant IDH1 20-mer peptide that made up each vaccine dose, given with topical imiquimod. The origin of this receptor is a man aged 45-65 years with glioma. Sequencing used PBMCs, obtained from a glioma patient whose treatment included an IDH1 peptide vaccine. The rearrangement links TRBV30 to TRBJ2-7, with D tentatively TRBD1 (6 bases). The CDR3: CACTPLKGGYEQYF. CDR3 nucleotides: TGTGCCTGTACGCCCTTGAAAGGGGGATACGAGCAGTACTTC.